Below, 9 T cell receptor beta chains from the same sample are listed, as sequenced in a study of cytomegalovirus exposure and HLA in healthy donors. Profiling relied on immunoSEQ multiplex PCR, and the TCRdb table lists in-frame clones only, not all of them. This table has under 200,000 clones, 65% to 90% appearing once. Sequences were obtained from PBMCs. Every receptor here comes from a woman in her late teens or twenties in good health and CMV-seronegative.

This clone was seen only a few times. The rearrangement uses TRBV18 and TRBJ1-4; D is unclear. Trimming shortened V by 2 bases and J by 6 bases, and 7 bases separated the two germline ends. Looked up from germline, CDR1 is KGHSH and CDR2 is LQKENI. The CDR3 is made up of 13 amino acids. This CDR3 is CASSPGRDEKLFF. CDR3 nucleotide sequence: TGTGCCAGCTCACCAGGCCGTGATGAAAAACTGTTTTTT.

This clone showed up just once. The chain links TRBV29-1 to TRBJ1-2; D may be TRBD1 (5 bases). Between the trimmed V and J ends, which lost 5 bases and 4 bases, there was a span of 17 bases. Per the germline V gene, CDR1 is SQVTM and CDR2 is ANQGSEA. This CDR3 comprises 14 residues. CDR3: CSVQARVQGYGYTF. The CDR3 DNA is TGCAGCGTTCAGGCCAGGGTCCAGGGCTATGGCTACACCTTC.

This sequence joins TRBV7-2 and TRBJ1-5; 8 bases agree with TRBD1. This CDR3 contains 15 residues. Germline V gene data show CDR1 as SGHTA and CDR2 as FQGNSA. After removal of 3 bases from V and 5 bases from J, the junction contained 6 bases not matched to a gene. CDR3 protein: CASSFGTGQDQPQHF. CDR3 DNA: TGTGCCAGCAGCTTCGGGACAGGACAAGATCAGCCCCAGCATTTT.

The chain carries TRBV5-1 and TRBJ2-3, with D perhaps matching TRBD1 (5 bases). The germline gives CDR1 SGHRS, CDR2 YFSETQ. The CDR3 covers 13 residues. Between the trimmed V and J ends, which lost 6 bases and 0 bases, there was a span of 8 bases. CDR3 amino acids: CASNQGSTDTQYF. The DNA of the CDR3 is TGCGCCAGCAATCAGGGAAGCACAGATACGCAGTATTTT.

This chain links TRBV7-8 with TRBJ2-7; TRBD1 is a possible D gene (6 bases). Looked up from germline, CDR1 is SGHVS and CDR2 is FQNEAQ. CDR3 length: 15 amino acids. Trimming took 6 bases from V and 0 from J, leaving 15 bases between them. The CDR3 DNA follows: TGTGCCAGCAGACAGGGCCTACTGAGCTCCTACGAGCAGTACTTC. Protein product: CASRQGLLSSYEQYF.

V gene TRBV5-6 combines with J gene TRBJ1-2; 7 bases line up with TRBD1. Germline CDR1 and CDR2: SGHDT and YYEEEE. V was clipped by 4 bases and J by 3 bases; unmatched bases: 6. The CDR3 has 14 amino acids. The DNA for the CDR3 is TGTGCCAGCAGCACGCGAGGGACAGACTATGGCTACACCTTC. Its protein product is CASSTRGTDYGYTF.

There are a few counts of this clone. The chain links TRBV10-1 to TRBJ1-1; 8 nucleotides align to TRBD1. This CDR3 has 17 residues. Germline CDR1 WNHNN, CDR2 SYGVQD (reference sequence). V was pared by 10 bases and J by 1 base, with 17 bases of the junction left unmatched. CDR3 sequence (DNA): TGCGCCAATACATTACTCGACAGGGGCGAGGGGAACACTGAAGCTTTCTTT. It is translated as CANTLLDRGEGNTEAFF.

The chain uses TRBV11-2 and TRBJ2-1; 8 bases line up with TRBD2. The junction had 13 bases not matched to a gene; V was cut back by 6 bases and J by 6 bases. The CDR3 has 16 residues. CDR1 and CDR2 from the germline V gene are SGHAT and FQNNGV. CDR3 sequence (DNA): TGTGCCAGCAGAACACTCAGCGGGAGTCGGGGCAATGAGCAGTTCTTC. This codes for CASRTLSGSRGNEQFF.

CDR3 sequence: CASSSRRAPDTQYF. The CDR3, as DNA: TGTGCCAGCAGCTCACGGCGGGCCCCCGATACGCAGTATTTT. V and J are TRBV5-4 and TRBJ2-3, with D perhaps matching TRBD2 (5 bases). V lost 3 bases and J 6 bases, leaving 14 bases between the germline ends. CDR1 and CDR2 from the germline V gene are SGHNT and YYREEE (reference sequence). The CDR3 loop spans 14 amino acids.